This TCR beta chain was observed in a study of T cell changes during pregnancy in multiple sclerosis. Profiling relied on immunoSEQ multiplex PCR, and the TCRdb table lists in-frame clones only, not all of them. This repertoire shows under 70,000 clones, about 90% found once; its top ten account for 0.25% to 0.3%. This CDR3 spans 19 amino acids. V lost 0 bases and J lost 5, with 25 bases in between. CDR1 is LGHNA, CDR2 YNFKEQ, per germline. The sample in question was CD4+ T cells from peripheral blood mononuclear cells, obtained after pregnancy. V usage is TRBV4-2 and J usage is TRBJ1-2; a weak D match, TRBD1 (6 bases). The sequence came from a female donor with multiple sclerosis, enrolled in a pregnancy study. The CDR3 region has the DNA TGTGCCAGCAGCCAAGATCCTGTTTCAAACATTGGGACACCATATGGCTACACCTTC. Amino acids: CASSQDPVSNIGTPYGYTF.